This T cell receptor beta chain was identified in a study of blood T cell repertoires in COVID-19. On the study more broadly: Samples taken during acute and convalescent COVID-19 were collected in the United States, Italy and Spain.

J was trimmed by 1 base and V by 5 bases; bases with no gene match: 14. There are 17 residues in the CDR3. Germline CDR1 and CDR2: MNHEY and SMNVEV (reference sequence). The authors' processing: Counts of nucleated cells, estimated from reference gene primer amplification, were obtained. Profiling relied on immunoSEQ multiplex PCR, and the TCRdb table lists in-frame clones only, not all of them. V and J calls and clone size come straight from that table; D and trimming were deduced from the DNA. The sample carries hundreds of thousands of clones, 90% recorded once. V and J are TRBV27 and TRBJ2-7; TRBD1 agrees at 7 bases. This receptor was taken from a woman aged 18-29 years with acute COVID-19. Sequenced input: PBMCs or T cells enriched from blood (not recorded which). This chain's CDR3 is CASSPNTGTALSYEQYF. DNA for the CDR3: TGTGCCAGCAGTCCCAACACCGGGACAGCTTTATCCTACGAGCAGTACTTC.